Listed below are T cell receptor beta chains from one sample, sequenced in a study of radiation and T cells in renal cell carcinoma. Data came from immunoSEQ multiplex PCR; TCRdb stores just in-frame clones and leaves some out. The sample holds around 75,000 clones, 82% seen once. Sequences were derived from blood, sampled from a patient whose treatment included radiotherapy and nephrectomy. These receptors were taken from a man in his 60s with renal cell carcinoma. Each CDR3 is given with its conserved first and last residue. Fields, in order: J gene, V gene, CDR3 protein.

TRBJ1-2	TRBV5-4	CASSLAQGYYGYTF
TRBJ2-5	TRBV10-3	CAVGLAGGMETQYF
TRBJ2-7	TRBV29-1	CSVEGRGGSSYEQYF
TRBJ2-5	TRBV6-1	CASIRLVNVQETQYF
TRBJ2-5	TRBV4-3	CASSQEVRRRAGETQYF
TRBJ1-6	TRBV30	CAWSLGGNSPLHF
TRBJ1-4	TRBV6-5	CASSYMTGGAEKLFF
TRBJ1-2	TRBV5-4	CASSPVGGLGYTF
TRBJ2-1	TRBV5-1	CASSLGLANNEQFF
TRBJ2-1	TRBV4-3	CASSEGSLASPPYNEQFF
TRBJ2-7	TRBV11-2	CASSLEKGLRGPYEQYF
TRBJ2-7	TRBV5-1	CASSRSGRLDEQYF
TRBJ2-1	TRBV18	CASSPGTSGDNEQFF
TRBJ1-3	TRBV6-5	CASRPGPGNTIYF
TRBJ2-3	TRBV9	CASSVAGGRPGLGDTQYF
TRBJ2-7	TRBV4-3	CASSHERSYEQYF
TRBJ1-2	TRBV27	CASSLFGRANYGYTF
TRBJ2-7	TRBV4-1	CASSHLSAGTYEQYF
TRBJ2-1	TRBV29-1	CSVEDALPAYNEQFF
TRBJ2-7	TRBV6-5	CATKGLNYEQYF
TRBJ1-3	TRBV18	CASSQQGFSGNTIYF
TRBJ2-3	TRBV6-1	CASSEQFVWEGADTQYF
TRBJ2-3	TRBV25-1	CASSESRQGYTDTQYF
TRBJ2-4	TRBV5-1	CASSLEGGGTQVGVVKNIQYF
TRBJ1-5	TRBV28	CASSLEPHRGGNQPQHF
TRBJ2-7	TRBV14	CASSKGNSGSYEQYF
TRBJ1-4	TRBV6-5	CASASTGNSNEKLFF
TRBJ1-1	TRBV7-9	CASSLSSGTAYEAFF
TRBJ2-5	TRBV27	CASSLSGGQETQYF
TRBJ1-4	TRBV6-5	CASGYGEREKLFF
TRBJ1-1	TRBV18	CASSPTQGRETEAFF
TRBJ2-4	TRBV6-6	CASSYGSLAKNIQYF
TRBJ2-3	TRBV6-6	CASSFGQIWTDTQYF
TRBJ1-6	TRBV9	CASSVSGTGTSPLHF
TRBJ1-2	TRBV28	CASSWSYAGEGYTF
TRBJ2-3	TRBV19	CASTPMGAGAGTDTQYF
TRBJ2-3	TRBV4-3	CASSQAPADTQYF
TRBJ2-3	TRBV27	CASSLWFASGSWTDTQYF
TRBJ2-3	TRBV5-4	CASTIRLLASTDTQYF
TRBJ1-3	TRBV4-1	CASSQRGPGNTIYF
TRBJ2-1	TRBV28	CASLPDSSYNEQFF
TRBJ2-5	TRBV30	CAWSVQGGRQGATQYF
TRBJ1-2	TRBV19	CASSSQINYGYTF
TRBJ2-1	TRBV15	CATTFNSGKQFF
TRBJ2-1	TRBV27	CASRRLDPHNEQFF
TRBJ1-4	TRBV5-1	CASSPEPGQGEKLFF
TRBJ2-7	TRBV10-3	CAITTEGEQYF
TRBJ1-2	TRBV27	CASSLYPTGGFYGYTF
TRBJ1-2	TRBV30	CAWGRTHGFNYGYTF
TRBJ2-3	TRBV5-6	CASSRARQGWYF
TRBJ2-3	TRBV6-5	CASRGARYTDTQYF
TRBJ2-2	TRBV11-1	CASSQPTSGIGTGELFF
TRBJ1-1	TRBV5-1	CASSLGQGFDTEAFF
TRBJ2-7	TRBV4-2	CASSQGGDGRSRAYEQYF
TRBJ2-2	TRBV4-3	CASSQEPQGARGGELFF
TRBJ2-7	TRBV23-1	CASSQRTRSLAGGVYEQYF
TRBJ2-5	TRBV10-3	CAISEPQETQYF